This TCR beta chain was sequenced during a study of shared clonotypes between healthy human individuals. The repertoire was sequenced with immunoSEQ multiplex PCR; TCRdb's copy has only in-frame clones and lacks some. This sample carries approximately 460,000 clones, around 77% of them seen once, and the ten largest clones take more than 10%. Trimming cost V 4 bases and J 6 bases, with 9 bases left between them. Germline CDR1 and CDR2: MDHEN and SYDVKM. The CDR3 contains 12 residues. This clone occurred many times. The sequence derives from a woman in her thirties or forties in good health. Some clones in this sample may be carry-over from other donors' samples. The sequenced sample consisted of PBMCs. This rearrangement joins TRBV28 to TRBJ1-2; D uncertain. The CDR3 region is CASSYNPDGYTF. As DNA, the CDR3 is TGTGCCAGCAGTTACAATCCGGATGGCTACACCTTC.